This TCR beta chain was identified during a study of cytomegalovirus exposure and HLA in healthy donors. Trimming took 5 bases from V and 8 from J; bases not matched to a gene: 2. This CDR3 contains 12 residues. Germline CDR1 reads SEHNR; CDR2 reads FQNEAQ (reference sequence). Study-level findings and limits: It was reported that the classifier diagnosed cytomegalovirus status with high specificity and sensitivity in both the original and validation cohorts.

The PCR used 60 Vbeta and 13 Jbeta primers. Profiling relied on immunoSEQ multiplex PCR, and the TCRdb table lists in-frame clones only, not all of them. The sample data list some 150,000 clones. Concerning this clone: As yet, its antigen is unknown.

The sequence was collected from a woman in her late teens or twenties in good health and CMV-seronegative. The material sequenced was PBMCs. The V gene is TRBV7-9, the J gene TRBJ1-5, with TRBD1 matching 8 bases. CDR3 nucleotides: TGTGCCAGCAGCCTACAGGGGGAGCCCCAGCATTTT. It is translated as CASSLQGEPQHF.